Sequencing of this T cell receptor (beta chain) was carried out in a study of CD8 T cells in ankylosing spondylitis. Study-level findings and limits: Disease-linked clones displayed a CD8+ phenotype and appeared relatively rarely in peripheral blood. Reportedly, disease-linked clones are significantly enriched in ankylosing spondylitis patients' matched synovial fluid. Ankylosing spondylitis blood appeared to be characterized by a TCR beta motif of several highly homologous variants. Earlier authors reported some of these motif variants in reactive arthritis synovial fluid and blood.

This clonotype was seen more than once but under ten times. Its antigen is undetermined. The J segment lost 2 bases and the V segment lost 1 base, leaving 5 bases of the junction unmatched. The CDR3 has 15 amino acids. In germline, CDR1 is SGHDT, CDR2 YYEEEE. TCRdb fed the 5' RACE reads into MiXCR, producing one record per CDR3 protein. The sample lists roughly 440,000 distinct CDR3 sequences, approximately 17% occurring once. The chain is built from TRBV5-6 and TRBJ1-1; 7 bases align to TRBD1. The receptor comes from a male donor with ankylosing spondylitis. Sequencing was done on a sample of blood, either unsorted or a sorted T cell fraction (not recorded which). The CDR3 bases are TGTGCCAGCAGCTTGTTCGGGACAGCCAACACTGAAGCTTTCTTT. It codes for CASSLFGTANTEAFF.